This entry is about one T cell receptor (beta chain). Its antigen is as yet unknown. The data were obtained in a study of shared clonotypes between healthy human individuals. This CDR3 contains 17 residues. The V and J ends lost 3 bases and 6 bases, in that order; junction bases with no gene match: 11. In germline, CDR1 is LNHDA, CDR2 SQIVND (reference sequence). Study-level points and caveats: The small donor group covered limited genetic and exposure diversity.

Original handling: ImmunoSEQ yielded junction-only sequences lacking quality scores, so filtering differed. Some clones are missing from TCRdb's copy, which holds only in-frame ones; the method was immunoSEQ multiplex PCR. The DNA was the basis for D and trimming; V, J and clone size are from that table. The data hold about 1.5 million clones, with roughly 98% observed a single time. The V gene is TRBV19, the J gene TRBJ2-1; 10 bases map to TRBD2. The sequenced sample consisted of naive CD4+ T cells sorted from blood. As for subset: CD45RA+ positively selected. This receptor was taken from a young man in good health. The CDR3 region has the DNA TGTGCCAGTAGTATTGGGGGCCGGCTAGCGGGAGTCAATGAGCAGTTCTTC. It translates to CASSIGGRLAGVNEQFF.